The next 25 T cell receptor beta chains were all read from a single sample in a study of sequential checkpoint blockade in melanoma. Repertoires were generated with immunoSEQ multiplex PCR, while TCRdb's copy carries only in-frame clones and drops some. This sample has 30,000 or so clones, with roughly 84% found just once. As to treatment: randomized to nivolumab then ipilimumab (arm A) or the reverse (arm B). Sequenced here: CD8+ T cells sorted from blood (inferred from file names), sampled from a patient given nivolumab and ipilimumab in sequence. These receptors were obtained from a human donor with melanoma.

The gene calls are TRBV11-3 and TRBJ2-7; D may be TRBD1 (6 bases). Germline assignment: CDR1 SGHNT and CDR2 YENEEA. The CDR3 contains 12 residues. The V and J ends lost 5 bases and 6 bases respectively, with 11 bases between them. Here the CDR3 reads CASSEGEGEQYF. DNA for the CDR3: TGTGCCAGCAGCGAGGGGGAAGGCGAGCAGTACTTC.

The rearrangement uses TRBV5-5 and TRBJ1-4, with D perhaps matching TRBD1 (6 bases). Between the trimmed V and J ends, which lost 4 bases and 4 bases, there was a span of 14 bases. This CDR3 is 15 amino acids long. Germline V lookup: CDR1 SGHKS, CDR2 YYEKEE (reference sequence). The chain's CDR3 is CASSQQGWGNEKLFF. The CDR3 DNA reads TGTGCCAGCAGCCAACAGGGTTGGGGTAATGAAAAACTGTTTTTT.

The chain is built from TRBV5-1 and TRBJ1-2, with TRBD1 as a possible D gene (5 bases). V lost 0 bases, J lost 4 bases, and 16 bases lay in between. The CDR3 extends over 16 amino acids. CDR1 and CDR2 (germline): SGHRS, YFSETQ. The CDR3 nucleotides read TGCGCCAGCAGCTTGGCCGCAAGGTTAGGGGTCTATGGCTACACCTTC. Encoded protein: CASSLAARLGVYGYTF.

The CDR3 region has the DNA TGTGCCAGCAGCTTAGTAGGGGCTACCTACGAGCAGTACTTC. Residues: CASSLVGATYEQYF. The genes are TRBV7-8 and TRBJ2-7; possibly TRBD1 for D (5 bases). The V gene's germline CDR1 is SGHVS and CDR2 FQNEAQ. The CDR3 totals 14 residues. The V and J ends lost 1 base and 2 bases respectively, with 9 bases between them.

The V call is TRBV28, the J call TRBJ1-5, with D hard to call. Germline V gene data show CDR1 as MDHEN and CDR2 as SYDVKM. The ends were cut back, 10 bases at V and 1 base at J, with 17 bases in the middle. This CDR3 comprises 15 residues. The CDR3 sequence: CAISPGVTSNQPQHF. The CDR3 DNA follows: TGTGCCATCTCCCCGGGAGTAACCAGCAATCAGCCCCAGCATTTT.

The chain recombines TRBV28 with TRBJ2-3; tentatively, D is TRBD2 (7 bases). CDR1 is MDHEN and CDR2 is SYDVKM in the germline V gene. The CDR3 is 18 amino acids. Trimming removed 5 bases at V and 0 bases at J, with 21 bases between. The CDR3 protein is CASSSRLGSGTSTDTQYF. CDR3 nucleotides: TGTGCCAGCAGTAGCCGCCTAGGCAGCGGGACAAGCACAGATACGCAGTATTTT.

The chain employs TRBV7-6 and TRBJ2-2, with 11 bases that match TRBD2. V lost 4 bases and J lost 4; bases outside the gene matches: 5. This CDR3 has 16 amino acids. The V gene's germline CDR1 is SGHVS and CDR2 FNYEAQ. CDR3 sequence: CASSSGTSGGTGELFF. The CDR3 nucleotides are TGTGCCAGCAGCTCCGGGACTAGCGGTGGCACCGGGGAGCTGTTTTTT.

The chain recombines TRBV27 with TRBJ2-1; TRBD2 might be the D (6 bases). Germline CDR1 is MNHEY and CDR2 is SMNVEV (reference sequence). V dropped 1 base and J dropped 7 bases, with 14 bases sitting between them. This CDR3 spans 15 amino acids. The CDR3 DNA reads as TGTGCCAGCAGTTTATTGGAAGCGGGCTATAATGAGCAGTTCTTC. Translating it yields CASSLLEAGYNEQFF.

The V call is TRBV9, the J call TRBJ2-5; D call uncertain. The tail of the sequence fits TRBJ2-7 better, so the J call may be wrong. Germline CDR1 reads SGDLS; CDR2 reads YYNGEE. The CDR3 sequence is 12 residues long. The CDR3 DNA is TGTGCCAGCAGCCCCCCCTCCCCCGAGCAGTACTTC. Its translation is CASSPPSPEQYF.

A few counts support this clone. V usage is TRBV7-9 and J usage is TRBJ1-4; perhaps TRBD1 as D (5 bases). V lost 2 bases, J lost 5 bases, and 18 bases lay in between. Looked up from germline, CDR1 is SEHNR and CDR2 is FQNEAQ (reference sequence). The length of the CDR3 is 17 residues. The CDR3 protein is CASSLSVGGEPNEKLFF. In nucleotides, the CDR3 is TGTGCCAGCAGCTTAAGTGTCGGGGGGGAACCGAATGAAAAACTGTTTTTT.

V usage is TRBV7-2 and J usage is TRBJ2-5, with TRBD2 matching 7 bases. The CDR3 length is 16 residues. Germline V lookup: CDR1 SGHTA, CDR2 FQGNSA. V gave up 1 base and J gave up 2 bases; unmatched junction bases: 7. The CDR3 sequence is CASSLGGEGLQETQYF. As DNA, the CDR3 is TGTGCCAGCAGCTTAGGGGGGGAGGGATTGCAAGAGACCCAGTACTTC.

This CDR3 is CASSVVGGRETQYF. The CDR3, as DNA: TGTGCCAGCAGCGTAGTTGGAGGGCGAGAGACCCAGTACTTC. The rearrangement links TRBV9 to TRBJ2-5, with a tentative D call TRBD2 (6 bases). Trimming took off 0 bases at V and 4 bases at J, with 10 bases between the two ends. There are 14 residues in the CDR3. CDR1 is SGDLS and CDR2 is YYNGEE in the germline V gene.

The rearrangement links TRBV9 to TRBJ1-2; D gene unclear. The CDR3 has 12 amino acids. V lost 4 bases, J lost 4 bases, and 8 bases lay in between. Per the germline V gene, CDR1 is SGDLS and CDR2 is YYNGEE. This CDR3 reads CASSSTAYGYTF. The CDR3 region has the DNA TGTGCCAGCAGCTCTACAGCCTATGGCTACACCTTC.

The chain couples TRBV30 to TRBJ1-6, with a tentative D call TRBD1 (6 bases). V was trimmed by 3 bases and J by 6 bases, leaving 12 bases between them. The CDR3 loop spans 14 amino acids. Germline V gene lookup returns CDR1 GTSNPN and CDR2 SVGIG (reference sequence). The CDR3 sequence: CAWRTGTINSPLHF. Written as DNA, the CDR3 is TGTGCCTGGAGGACGGGGACAATTAATTCACCCCTCCACTTT. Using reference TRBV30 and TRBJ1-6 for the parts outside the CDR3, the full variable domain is SQTIHQWPATLVQPVGSPLSLECTVEGTSNPNLYWYRQAAGRGLQLLFYSVGIGQISSEVPQNLSASRPQDRQFILSSKKLLLSDSGFYLCAWRTGTINSPLHFGNGTRLTVT.

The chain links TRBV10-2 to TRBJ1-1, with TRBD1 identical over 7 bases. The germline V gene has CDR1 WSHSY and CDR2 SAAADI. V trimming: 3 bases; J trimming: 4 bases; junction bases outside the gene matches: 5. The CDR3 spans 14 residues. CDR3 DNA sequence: TGCGCCAGCAGTGATGGCAGGGGGTCCACTGAAGCTTTCTTT. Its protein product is CASSDGRGSTEAFF.

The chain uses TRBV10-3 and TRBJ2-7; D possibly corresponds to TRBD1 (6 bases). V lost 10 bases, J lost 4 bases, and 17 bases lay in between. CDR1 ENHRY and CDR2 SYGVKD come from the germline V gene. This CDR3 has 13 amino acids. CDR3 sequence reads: CATTGQPLYEQYF. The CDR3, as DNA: TGTGCCACGACGGGACAACCCTTATACGAGCAGTACTTC.

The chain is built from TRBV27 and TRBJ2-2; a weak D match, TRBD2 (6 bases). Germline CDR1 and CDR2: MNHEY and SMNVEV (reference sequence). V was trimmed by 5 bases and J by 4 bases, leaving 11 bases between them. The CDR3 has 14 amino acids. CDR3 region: CASSALGGTGELFF. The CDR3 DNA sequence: TGTGCCAGCAGTGCCTTGGGGGGCACCGGGGAGCTGTTTTTT.

The CDR3 reads CASSVGPTQGSPYEQYF. For the CDR3, the DNA is TGTGCCAGCAGCGTAGGACCTACACAGGGGTCACCCTACGAGCAGTACTTC. The chain has TRBV9 and TRBJ2-7, with 7 bases identical to TRBD1. The CDR3 sequence is 17 residues long. Trimming cost V 0 bases and J 2 bases; bases outside gene matches: 11. Germline-derived CDR1 and CDR2 are SGDLS and YYNGEE. The whole variable domain, remainder taken from reference TRBV9 and TRBJ2-7, is DSGVTQTPKHLITATGQRVTLRCSPRSGDLSVYWYQQSLDQGLQFLIQYYNGEERAKGNILERFSAQQFPDLHSELNLSSLELGDSALYFCASSVGPTQGSPYEQYFGPGTRLTVT.

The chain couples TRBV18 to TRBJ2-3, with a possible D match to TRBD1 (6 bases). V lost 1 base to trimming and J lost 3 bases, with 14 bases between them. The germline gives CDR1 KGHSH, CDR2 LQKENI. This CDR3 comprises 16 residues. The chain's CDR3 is CASSPLPGHITDTQYF. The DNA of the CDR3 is TGTGCCAGCTCACCACTACCGGGACACATTACAGATACGCAGTATTTT. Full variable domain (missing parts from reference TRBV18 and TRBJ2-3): NAGVMQNPRHLVRRRGQEARLRCSPMKGHSHVYWYRQLPEEGLKFMVYLQKENIIDESGMPKERFSAEFPKEGPSILRIQQVVRGDSAAYFCASSPLPGHITDTQYFGPGTRLTVL.

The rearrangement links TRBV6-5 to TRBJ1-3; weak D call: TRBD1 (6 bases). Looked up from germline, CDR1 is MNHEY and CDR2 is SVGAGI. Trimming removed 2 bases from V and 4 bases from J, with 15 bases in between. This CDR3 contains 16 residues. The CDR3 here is CASSYGQGSLGNTIYF. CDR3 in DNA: TGTGCCAGCAGTTACGGGCAGGGGTCGTTAGGAAACACCATATATTTT.

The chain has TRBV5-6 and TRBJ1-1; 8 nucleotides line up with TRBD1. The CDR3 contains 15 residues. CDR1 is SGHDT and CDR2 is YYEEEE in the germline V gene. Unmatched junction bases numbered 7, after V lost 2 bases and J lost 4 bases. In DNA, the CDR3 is TGTGCCAGCAGCTTTCCCGAGACAGGGGTCACTGAAGCTTTCTTT. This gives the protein CASSFPETGVTEAFF.

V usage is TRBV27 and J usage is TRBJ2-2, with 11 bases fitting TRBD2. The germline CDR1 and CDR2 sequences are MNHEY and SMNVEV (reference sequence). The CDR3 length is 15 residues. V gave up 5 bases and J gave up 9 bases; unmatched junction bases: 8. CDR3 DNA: TGTGCCAGCAGTGCACTAGCGGGAGATCTCCGGGAGCTGTTTTTT. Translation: CASSALAGDLRELFF.

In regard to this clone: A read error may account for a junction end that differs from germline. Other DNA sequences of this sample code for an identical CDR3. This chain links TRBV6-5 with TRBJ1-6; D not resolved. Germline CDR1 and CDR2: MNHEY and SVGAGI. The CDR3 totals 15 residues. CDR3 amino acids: CASKADGNYNSPLHF. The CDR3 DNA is TGTGCCAGCAAGGCCGACGGGAACTATAATTCCCCCCTCCACTTT.

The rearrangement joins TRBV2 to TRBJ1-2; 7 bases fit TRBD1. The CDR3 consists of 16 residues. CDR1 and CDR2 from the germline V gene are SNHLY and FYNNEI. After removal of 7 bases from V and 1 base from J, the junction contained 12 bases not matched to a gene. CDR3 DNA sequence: TGTGCCAGCACTTACGTTGGACAGGAGATTAACTATGGCTACACCTTC. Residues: CASTYVGQEINYGYTF.

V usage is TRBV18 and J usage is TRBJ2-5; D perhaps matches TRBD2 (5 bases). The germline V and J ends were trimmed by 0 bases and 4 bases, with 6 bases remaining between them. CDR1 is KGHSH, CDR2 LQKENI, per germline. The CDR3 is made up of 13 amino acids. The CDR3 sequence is CASSPPRGETQYF. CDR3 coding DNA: TGTGCCAGCTCACCACCACGGGGAGAGACCCAGTACTTC.